This entry describes one T cell receptor beta chain. Its cognate antigen has yet to be identified. No much larger clone exists at a distance of one base, and base qualities are not known. The cohort comprised fewer than 750 healthy bone marrow donors. All cohort members were sampled while nominally healthy, although unrecorded immune exposures were likely present. The donor was CMV seronegative and was included in the group of 352 seronegative cohort members. Every donor gave a peripheral blood sample, and the peripheral blood mononuclear cells from that sample were used for TCR beta sequencing. The Qiagen DNeasy Blood Extraction Kit was used to extract genomic DNA from the blood cell samples. V drops 0 bases and J drops 1 base, leaving 17 bases in between. Taken from cysteine to phenylalanine, the CDR3 has 17 residues. Just CDR3 DNA is preserved here, 51 bases in frame from base 1. Sequences SQVTM (CDR1) and ANQGSEA (CDR2) are obtained from the germline V gene.

This record belongs to a study of cytomegalovirus exposure and HLA in healthy donors (dated by TCRdb to 2017 to 2019). In terms of the full investigation: An earlier analysis of 587 of the donors reported 276 Gb of sequence data and 95 million to 140 million unique TCR beta sequences obtained from roughly 170 million T cells. To study patterns of TCR occurrence, a later analysis re-analyzed previously published TCR beta repertoires from 666 donors and added high-resolution HLA genotyping. An early release that covered roughly 600 HLA-typed donors contained about 300 gigabases of sequencing data and tens of millions of unique TCR sequences. The study profiled the T cell repertoires of under 850 subjects by immunosequencing and related them to cytomegalovirus serostatus. In a later genetic analysis, genome-wide SNP genotypes for about three fifths of the roughly 670 donors were used, and that subset was treated as a discovery cohort. In an earlier analysis of 587 of the donors, high-throughput TCR beta sequencing was used to judge whether each TCR beta V gene segment behaved as functional or pseudogenic. Alongside the repertoire data, information on donor age, sex, ethnicity and CMV serostatus was compiled. Of the approximately 400 genotyped donors, roughly 85% fell in the genetic ancestry cluster associated with self-reported Caucasian donors. On average, over 200,000 unique TCR beta nucleotide sequences were sequenced per donor among 398 genotyped donors of the cohort, with around 19% of those sequences being non-productive. Rather than using new phenotypic data, the later analysis identified candidate immune exposures from TCR beta sequences and from how often those sequences occurred across donors. HLA typing included class I and class II loci at four-digit resolution. Several DR-DQ haplotypes were treated as single units for association and clustering because of strong linkage in the cohort. The study was designed to test whether signatures of past pathogen exposure could be identified by cataloging public T cell receptors. Along with the roughly 670-subject first cohort, a separate validation cohort of over a hundred different subjects was used. High-throughput TCR immunosequencing, statistical association of individual TCRs with disease status, and machine learning were combined to predict cytomegalovirus infection status. The number of typed donors differed by locus: 629-630 for A, B, C, DRB1 and DQB1; 522 for DQA1; 606 for DPA1; and approximately 450 for DPB1. All discovery cohort repertoires had been generated using a single sequencing platform. Overall results and qualifications from the work: Correlated functional status among segregating V segments might reflect linkage disequilibrium, but an unknown experimental factor could not be ruled out. In a later analysis, 16,951 TCR beta sequences were associated with specific HLA alleles at a false discovery rate of 0.05. A later analysis found that HLA-associated TCR beta chains were more clonally expanded and had lower generation probabilities than equally common non-associated chains. A further reported finding was that TCR beta sequences accurately predicted the HLA-A and HLA-B alleles for most subjects in the first cohort. The sequencing pipeline was judged likely to have produced a cluster of highly shared sequence variants as a technical artifact. Sequencing depth was assumed to be roughly uniform across donors in the presence/absence analyses, though that assumption may not hold. In a later analysis, TCR association rates were found to vary across HLA loci, with the most associated TCRs seen for DRB1 alleles and the fewest for HLA-C alleles. Strong co-occurrence of HLA alleles, especially DR and DQ, made assigning TCR associations to individual alleles difficult. This cohort had only TCR beta chains sequenced, and the lack of alpha or paired-chain data limited which features could be detected. Because some donors lacked HLA typing at each locus, the association tests relied only on the typed subset. In vitro tests confirmed that three of the cytomegalovirus-associated TCR beta chains recognize cytomegalovirus antigens. Most CMV-associated TCR beta chains appeared to be HLA-restricted in a later analysis, and the HLA associations seemed to be driven largely by CMV exposure. In both the original and validation cohorts, the classifier was reported to diagnose cytomegalovirus status with high specificity and sensitivity. Because counts were too low, about 17 rarely observed V segments, including chromosome 9 orphons, were excluded from the earlier analysis of a few hundred of the donors. Some IMGT-functional V segments, including TRBV6-2 and TRBV6-3, could not be distinguished by the 87-base-pair reads and were therefore excluded. In an earlier analysis of roughly 560 of the donors, most TCR beta V segments were observed in productive rearrangements about 90% or about 30% of the time, broadly matching IMGT annotations. Most TCR sequences were observed very rarely across donors, whereas some public TCRs were present in many individuals. A later analysis reported that several top co-occurrence clusters appeared linked to parvovirus B19, influenza, CMV and Epstein-Barr virus. For the cohort, immune exposure information was limited to CMV serostatus. Compared with the approximately 670-donor mean, donors in an Asian-associated ancestry cluster had fewer N-insertions in productive TCRs, according to a later genetic analysis. V-gene and J-gene trimming of TCR beta chains was associated with a missense DCLRE1C variant in a later genetic analysis, and the association was replicated in an independent cohort. In the study, 150 to 200 TCR beta chains were listed as associated with cytomegalovirus. It was suggested by the authors that the approach could potentially be generalized to other disease states and immunological phenotypes.

Library method: the immunoSEQ multiplex PCR assay. For the multiplex PCR, a mixture combining 60 forward primers for TCR Vbeta segments and 13 reverse primers for TCR Jbeta segments was used. The CDR3 region of rearranged TCR beta genes was amplified from genomic DNA with a multiplex PCR assay. The amplified TCR beta libraries were sequenced on the Illumina HiSeq System as 87-base-pair reads. On the study's bioinformatics: A later analysis tallied 75 million to 95 million unique TCR beta chains across the approximately 670 repertoires, and approximately 12 million of those chains were shared by two or more donors. Raw reads were error-corrected and collapsed into unique sequences with a nearest-neighbor algorithm that merged closely related sequences to remove PCR and sequencing errors. Alignment of CDR3 sequences to IMGT reference sequences was used to assign V, D and J gene segments. For a sequence to be retained, a match of at least six nucleotides was required to both a V gene segment and a J gene segment. Rearrangements were called productive when the CDR3 lacked stop codons and stayed in frame with V and J; all others were non-productive. CDR3 was defined by IMGT convention, running from the second conserved V-encoded cysteine to the conserved J-encoded phenylalanine. In an earlier analysis of more than 550 of the donors, sequences lacking an unambiguous match to a single V gene segment were excluded. In an earlier analysis of 587 of the donors, a V segment was called functional when productive rearrangements were above 56.7%, and segregating when the standard deviation between donors exceeded 5%. A statistical classification framework was built to diagnose cytomegalovirus status from the catalog of TCR beta chain sequences. In a later analysis, V and J genes were assigned by comparing TCR nucleotide sequences against IMGT/GENE-DB human TR gene sequences. The TCRdist pipeline was used in a later analysis to assign CDR3 sequences and most-parsimonious VDJ recombination scenarios. A later analysis defined each TCR beta chain by its CDR3 amino acid sequence plus V-gene family, and excluded reads lacking a unique V-gene family. In a later analysis, a few hundred highly shared, low-generation-probability nucleotide sequences were removed to address suspected cross-contamination and a sequencing artifact. In a later analysis, a clonal expansion index was calculated for each public chain from normalized within-repertoire ranks of inferred template counts. A later analysis computed generation probabilities with a VDJ recombination model fitted to out-of-frame rearrangements, and checked the results against IGoR. In a later analysis, TCR-TCR, TCR-HLA and TCR-CMV co-occurrence was scored with hypergeometric tests, and a repertoire-size bias correction was applied to TCR pairs. A later analysis estimated false discovery rates by permuting HLA or CMV assignments 20 times. In a later analysis, co-occurring TCRs were grouped with DBSCAN, and TCRdist sequence similarity was added when clustering was performed within HLA-allele-positive subsets. Co-occurrence clustering excluded repertoires with fewer than 30,000 or more than 120,000 public chains, plus five with anomalous nucleotide sharing. TCRdb holds this immuneACCESS table with in-frame rearrangements only. Some clones are missing; in checked studies, unresolved V genes explain under half, and the rest has no known cause. The V and J calls and clone size were taken over from that table, and D and trimming were inferred from the DNA. The sample table lists around 150,000 clones, roughly four fifths of them with a count of one. The ten biggest clones cover over 1.1% of the sample.

Material for sequencing was PBMCs. The receptor's source is a man aged 18 to 29 in good health and CMV-seronegative. The rearrangement combines TRBV29-1 with TRBJ2-3, and the D gene may be TRBD2, 6 bases matching. The nucleotide sequence reads as follows: TGCAGCGTTGAAGATGTGTTTGGGGGGTCGGGCACAGATACGCAGTATTTT. It specifies CSVEDVFGGSGTDTQYF.